The 15 T cell receptor beta chains given below trace back to one sample, sequenced in a study of identical twins. TCRdb reprocessed the 5' RACE reads with MiXCR, giving one entry per CDR3 protein. The data show fewer than 350,000 distinct CDR3 sequences, more than 6.5% seen once. Another study also made use of these data, one on yellow fever vaccine responses in identical twins.

The sample taken for sequencing was memory (CD45RO+) T cells sorted from blood. These receptor sequences come from a woman aged 18-35 years in good health.

The CDR3 reads CSAKRLRDPQITDTQYF. Written as DNA, the CDR3 is TGCAGTGCTAAACGCCTCCGGGACCCCCAGATCACAGATACGCAGTATTTT. The rearrangement joins TRBV20-1 to TRBJ2-3; D might be TRBD1 or TRBD2, each matching 5 bases. V dropped 4 bases and J dropped 2 bases, with 22 bases sitting between them. The length of the CDR3 is 17 residues. Germline V gives CDR1 DFQATT, CDR2 SNEGSKA (reference sequence).

The table lists this clonotype with many counts. The genes are TRBV11-2 and TRBJ1-1, with D perhaps TRBD1 (6 bases). CDR1 is SGHAT, CDR2 FQNNGV, per germline. The CDR3 extends over 18 amino acids. The V end lost 5 bases, the J end lost 1 base, and 23 bases lay between the germline ends. The CDR3 is CASSLPRGGAKGNTEAFF. The DNA of the CDR3 is TGTGCCAGCAGCCTACCCCGCGGGGGGGCAAAGGGGAACACTGAAGCTTTCTTT.

The DNA of the CDR3 is TGCGCCAGCAGCCAAGTCGGGGAGAACACTGAAGCTTTCTTT. It codes for CASSQVGENTEAFF. The chain recombines TRBV4-1 with TRBJ1-1; no firm D call. Trimming removed 1 base at V and 1 base at J, with 7 bases between. The CDR3 runs 14 residues. Per germline, CDR1 MGHRA and CDR2 YSYEKL.

This clonotype was picked up a small number of times. The rearrangement uses TRBV15 and TRBJ2-7, with 9 positions matching TRBD2. The CDR3 covers 16 residues. In germline, CDR1 is LNHNV, CDR2 YYDKDF (reference sequence). V lost 5 bases to trimming and J lost 1 base; unmatched junction nucleotides: 9. The CDR3 sequence is CATSRQTSGSSYEQYF. The CDR3 nucleotides read TGTGCCACCAGCCGGCAAACTAGCGGGTCTTCCTACGAGCAGTACTTC.

This clonotype was detected a few times. The J gene is TRBJ1-1, the V gene TRBV7-8; a possible D gene is TRBD1 (6 bases). In germline, CDR1 is SGHVS, CDR2 FQNEAQ. With 6 bases removed from V and 1 base from J, the gap between germline ends came to 12 bases. The CDR3 has 14 amino acids. CDR3 in amino acids: CASRKDRSNTEAFF. The DNA of the CDR3 is TGTGCCAGCAGAAAAGACAGGTCGAACACTGAAGCTTTCTTT.

In this sample, this clonotype turned up many times. The V gene is TRBV12-3 or TRBV12-4, the J gene TRBJ1-4; TRBD1 is a possible D gene (5 bases). V lost 3 bases, J lost 4 bases, and 9 bases lay in between. This CDR3 comprises 14 residues. The CDR3 DNA sequence: TGTGCCAGCAGTTTGGCGGGACTTAATGAAAAACTGTTTTTT. It codes for CASSLAGLNEKLFF.

This clonotype has only a few counts. This rearrangement joins TRBV12-3 or TRBV12-4 to TRBJ2-1; 9 positions agree with TRBD1. The CDR3 runs to 14 residues. V dropped 6 bases and J dropped 9; count of bases not matched to a gene: 9. The CDR3 coding sequence is TGTGCCAGCAGACCACAGGGGGCGTTGAGTGAGCAGTTCTTC. Translation gives CASRPQGALSEQFF.

The gene calls are TRBV15 and TRBJ2-3, with 9 bases lining up with TRBD2. The germline CDR1 and CDR2 sequences are LNHNV and YYDKDF (reference sequence). With 0 bases clipped from V and 1 base from J, the junction kept 11 bases outside the gene matches. This CDR3 is built from 19 residues. The CDR3 sequence: CATSRDWGLAGAGTDTQYF. CDR3 in DNA: TGTGCCACCAGCAGAGATTGGGGGTTAGCGGGAGCCGGCACAGATACGCAGTATTTT.

V and J are TRBV6-1 and TRBJ2-5; D not resolved. Germline CDR1 reads MNHNS; CDR2 reads SASEGT. This CDR3 region has 15 residues. The ends were cut back, 1 base at V and 1 base at J, with 10 bases in the middle. The CDR3 sequence is CASSEEVMTQETQYF. In nucleotides, the CDR3 is TGTGCCAGCAGTGAAGAGGTCATGACCCAAGAGACCCAGTACTTC.

On this clonotype: It may be a read error: a sequence one base away is much more abundant. The V gene is TRBV3-1, the J gene TRBJ2-1; no clear D. Per the germline V gene, CDR1 is LGHDT and CDR2 is YNNKEL (reference sequence). CDR3 size: 13 residues. Trimming cost V 6 bases and J 3 bases, with 9 bases left between them. The chain's CDR3 is CASRWALYNEQFF. The CDR3 DNA is TGTGCCAGCAGATGGGCCCTCTACAATGAGCAGTTCTTC.

The rearrangement joins TRBV20-1 to TRBJ2-7; D is uncertain. CDR3 size: 11 residues. Trimming removed 0 bases at V and 6 bases at J, with 6 bases between. Germline CDR1 DFQATT, CDR2 SNEGSKA (reference sequence). CDR3 sequence: CSARDWGEQYF. CDR3 nucleotide sequence: TGCAGTGCTAGAGATTGGGGCGAGCAGTACTTC.

This clonotype was counted between two and nine times. This rearrangement joins TRBV27 to TRBJ2-3, with D hard to call. The V end was cut by 5 bases, the J end by 0 bases, with 12 bases between. The length of the CDR3 is 15 residues. Germline lookup yields CDR1 MNHEY and CDR2 SMNVEV (reference sequence). DNA for the CDR3: TGTGCCAGCAGTCCCCAGGAAATTAGCACAGATACGCAGTATTTT. Translated: CASSPQEISTDTQYF.

This rearrangement joins TRBV5-1 to TRBJ2-2; the D call may be TRBD1 or TRBD2 (5 bases each). V was cut by 2 bases and J by 5 bases, with 16 bases left in between. The CDR3 loop spans 16 amino acids. From germline, CDR1 is SGHRS and CDR2 YFSETQ. This CDR3 reads CASSLVGDTRTGELFF. CDR3 DNA sequence: TGCGCCAGCAGCTTAGTGGGGGATACGAGAACCGGGGAGCTGTTTTTT.

The gene calls are TRBV10-3 and TRBJ2-2, with 7 bases lining up with TRBD2. The trim removed 11 bases at V and 1 base at J, leaving 7 bases unmatched. CDR3 size: 14 residues. Germline V gives CDR1 ENHRY, CDR2 SYGVKD. CDR3 protein: CASKPGGNTGELFF. The CDR3 nucleotides are TGTGCCTCTAAACCGGGGGGGAACACCGGGGAGCTGTTTTTT.

This clonotype was counted only a few times. The chain uses TRBV5-1 and TRBJ1-2; possible D gene TRBD1, 5 bases. Trimming stripped 0 bases from V and 2 bases from J, with 11 bases between. The CDR3 sequence is 15 residues long. Germline values: CDR1 SGHRS, CDR2 YFSETQ. The CDR3: CASSLGLGANYGYTF. The CDR3 DNA follows: TGCGCCAGCAGCTTGGGCTTAGGGGCGAACTATGGCTACACCTTC. Full variable domain (missing parts from reference TRBV5-1 and TRBJ1-2): KAGVTQTPRYLIKTRGQQVTLSCSPISGHRSVSWYQQTPGQGLQFLFEYFSETQRNKGNFPGRFSGRQFSNSRSEMNVSTLELGDSALYLCASSLGLGANYGYTFGSGTRLTVV.